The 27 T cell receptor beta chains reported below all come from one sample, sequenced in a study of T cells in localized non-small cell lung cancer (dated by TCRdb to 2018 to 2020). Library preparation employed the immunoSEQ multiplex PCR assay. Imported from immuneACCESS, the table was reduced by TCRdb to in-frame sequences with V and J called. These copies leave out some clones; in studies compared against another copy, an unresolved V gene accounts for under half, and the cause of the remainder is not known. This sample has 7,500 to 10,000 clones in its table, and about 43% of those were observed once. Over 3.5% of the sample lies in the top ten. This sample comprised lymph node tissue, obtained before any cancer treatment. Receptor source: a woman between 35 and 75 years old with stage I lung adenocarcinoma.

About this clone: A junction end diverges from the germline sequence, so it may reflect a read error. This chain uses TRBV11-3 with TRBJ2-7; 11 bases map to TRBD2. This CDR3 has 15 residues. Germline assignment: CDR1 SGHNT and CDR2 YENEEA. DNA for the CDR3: TGTGCCAGCAGCTATACTAGCGGGGGAGTATACGAACAGTACTTC. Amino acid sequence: CASSYTSGGVYEQYF.

Written as DNA, the CDR3 is TGTGCTAGTGGTTTGGTGTGGGGGCCGGGCAAAAACATTCAGTACTTC. Amino acid sequence: CASGLVWGPGKNIQYF. The rearrangement uses TRBV12-5 and TRBJ2-4; weak D call: TRBD1 (6 bases). The V gene lost 0 bases and the J gene lost 3 bases, with 12 bases spanning the gap. The length of the CDR3 is 16 residues. The germline gives CDR1 LGHNT, CDR2 FRNRAP.

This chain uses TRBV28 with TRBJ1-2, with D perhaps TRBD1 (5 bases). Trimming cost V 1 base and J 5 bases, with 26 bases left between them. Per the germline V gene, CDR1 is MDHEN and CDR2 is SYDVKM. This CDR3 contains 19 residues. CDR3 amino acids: CASSLLGGVVDLGRYGYTF. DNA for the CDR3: TGTGCCAGCAGTTTATTAGGAGGGGTCGTTGACCTAGGTCGGTATGGCTACACCTTC.

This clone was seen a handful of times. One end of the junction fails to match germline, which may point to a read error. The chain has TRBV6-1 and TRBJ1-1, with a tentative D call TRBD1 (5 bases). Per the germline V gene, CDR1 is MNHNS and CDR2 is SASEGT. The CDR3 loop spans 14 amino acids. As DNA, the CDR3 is TGTGCCATCAGTGAAGAGGGTAAGGGGACTGAAGCTTTCTTT. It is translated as CAISEEGKGTEAFF.

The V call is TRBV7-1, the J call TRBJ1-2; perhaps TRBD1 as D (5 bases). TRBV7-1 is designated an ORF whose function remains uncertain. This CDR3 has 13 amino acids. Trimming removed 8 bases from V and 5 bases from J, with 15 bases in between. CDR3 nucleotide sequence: TGTGCCAGCGCGTCCAGGGAGAGGTATGGCTACACCTTC. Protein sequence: CASASRERYGYTF.

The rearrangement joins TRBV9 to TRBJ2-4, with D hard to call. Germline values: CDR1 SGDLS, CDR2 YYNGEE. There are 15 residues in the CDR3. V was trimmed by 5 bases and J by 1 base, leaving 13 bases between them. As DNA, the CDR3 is TGTGCCAGCAGTGAAGCGCTTTTTGCCAAAAACATTCAGTACTTC. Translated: CASSEALFAKNIQYF.

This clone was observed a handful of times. The CDR3 nucleotides read TGTGCCAGCACCGGGGCCTTCTCTGGAAACACCATATATTTT. It translates to CASTGAFSGNTIYF. The chain is built from TRBV6-8 and TRBJ1-3; D may be TRBD1 (5 bases). Germline CDR1 MNHGY, CDR2 SAAAGT. This CDR3 comprises 14 residues. V lost 7 bases, J lost 0 bases, and 10 bases lay in between.

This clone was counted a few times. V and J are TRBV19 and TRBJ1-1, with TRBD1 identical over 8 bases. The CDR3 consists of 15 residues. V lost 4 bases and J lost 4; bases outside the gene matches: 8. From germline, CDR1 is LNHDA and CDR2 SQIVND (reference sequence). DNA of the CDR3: TGTGCCAGTAGTACTAGACAGGGGATGAGCACTGAAGCTTTCTTT. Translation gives CASSTRQGMSTEAFF.

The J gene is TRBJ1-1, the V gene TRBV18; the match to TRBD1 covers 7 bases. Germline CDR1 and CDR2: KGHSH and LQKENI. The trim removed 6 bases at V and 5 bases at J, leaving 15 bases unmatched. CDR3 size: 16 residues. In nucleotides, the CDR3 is TGTGCCAGCTCCCGTGAGGCCGACAGGGTGGGAACTGAAGCTTTCTTT. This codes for CASSREADRVGTEAFF.

The DNA for the CDR3 is TGTGCCAGCAGTCCTGGACTAGCGGGGGGGACAGATACGCAGTATTTT. Translating gives CASSPGLAGGTDTQYF. The rearrangement uses TRBV6-8 and TRBJ2-3, with TRBD2 matching 15 bases. V lost 5 bases, J lost 3 bases, and 3 bases stayed unmatched. The CDR3 spans 16 residues. Germline-derived CDR1 and CDR2 are MNHGY and SAAAGT.

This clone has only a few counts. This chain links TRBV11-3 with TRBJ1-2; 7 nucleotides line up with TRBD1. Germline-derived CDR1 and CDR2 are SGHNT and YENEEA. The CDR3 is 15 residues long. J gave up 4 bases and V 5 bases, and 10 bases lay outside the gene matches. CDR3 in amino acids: CASSVGQAPGYGYTF. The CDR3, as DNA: TGTGCCAGCAGCGTCGGACAGGCCCCTGGCTATGGCTACACCTTC.

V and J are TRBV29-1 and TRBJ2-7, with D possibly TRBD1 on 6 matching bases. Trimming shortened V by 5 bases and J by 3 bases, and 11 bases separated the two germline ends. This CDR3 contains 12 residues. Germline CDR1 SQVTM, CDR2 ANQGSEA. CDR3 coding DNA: TGCAGCGTTCGGGACACCGACTACGAGCAGTACTTC. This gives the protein CSVRDTDYEQYF.

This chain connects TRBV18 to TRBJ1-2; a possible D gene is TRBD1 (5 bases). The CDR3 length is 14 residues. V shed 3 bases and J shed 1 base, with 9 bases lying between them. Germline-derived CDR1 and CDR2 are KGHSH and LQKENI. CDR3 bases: TGTGCCAGCTCACCCTCGGGACTTAACTATGGCTACACCTTC. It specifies CASSPSGLNYGYTF.

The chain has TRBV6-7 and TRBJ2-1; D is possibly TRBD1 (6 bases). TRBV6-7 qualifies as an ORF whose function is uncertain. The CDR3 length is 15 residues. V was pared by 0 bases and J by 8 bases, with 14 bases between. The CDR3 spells CASSYSRQGSDEQFF. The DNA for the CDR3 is TGTGCCAGCAGTTACTCGAGGCAGGGGTCGGATGAGCAGTTCTTC.

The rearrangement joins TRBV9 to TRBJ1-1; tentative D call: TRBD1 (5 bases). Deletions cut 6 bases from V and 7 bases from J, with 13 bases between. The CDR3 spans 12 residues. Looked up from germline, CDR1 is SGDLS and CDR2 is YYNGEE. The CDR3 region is CASNRERGEAFF. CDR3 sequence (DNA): TGTGCCAGCAACCGGGAGAGGGGTGAAGCTTTCTTT.

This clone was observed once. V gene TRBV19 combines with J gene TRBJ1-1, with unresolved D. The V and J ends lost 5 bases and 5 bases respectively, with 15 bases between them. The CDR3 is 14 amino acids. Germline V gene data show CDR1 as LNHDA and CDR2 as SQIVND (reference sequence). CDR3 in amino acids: CASSLGRSNTEAFF. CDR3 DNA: TGTGCCAGTAGTCTGGGAAGGTCGAATACTGAAGCTTTCTTT.

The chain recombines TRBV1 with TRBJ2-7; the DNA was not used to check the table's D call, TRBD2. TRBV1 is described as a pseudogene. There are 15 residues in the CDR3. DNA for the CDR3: TGCGCCAGCAGCCAAGGGACTAGCGGGGGCTACGAGCAGTACTTC. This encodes CASSQGTSGGYEQYF.

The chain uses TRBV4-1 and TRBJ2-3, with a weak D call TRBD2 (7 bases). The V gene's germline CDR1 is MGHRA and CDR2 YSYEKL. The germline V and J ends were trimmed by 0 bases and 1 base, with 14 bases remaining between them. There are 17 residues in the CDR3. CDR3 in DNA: TGCGCCAGCAGCCAAGATCTAGGGGGGGCGGGCACAGATACGCAGTATTTT. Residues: CASSQDLGGAGTDTQYF.

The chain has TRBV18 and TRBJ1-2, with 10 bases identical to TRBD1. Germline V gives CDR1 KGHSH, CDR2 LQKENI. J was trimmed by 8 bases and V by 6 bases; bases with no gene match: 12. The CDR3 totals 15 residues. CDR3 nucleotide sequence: TGTGCCAGCTCCACAGGGATGACAGGGGGCGGCGGCTACACCTTC. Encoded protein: CASSTGMTGGGGYTF.

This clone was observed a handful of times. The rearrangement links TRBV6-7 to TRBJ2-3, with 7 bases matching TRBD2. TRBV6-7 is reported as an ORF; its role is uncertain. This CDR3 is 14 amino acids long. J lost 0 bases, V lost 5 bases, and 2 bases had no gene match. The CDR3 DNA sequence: TGTGCCAGCAGTGTAGCGGGTAGCACAGATACGCAGTATTTT. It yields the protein CASSVAGSTDTQYF.

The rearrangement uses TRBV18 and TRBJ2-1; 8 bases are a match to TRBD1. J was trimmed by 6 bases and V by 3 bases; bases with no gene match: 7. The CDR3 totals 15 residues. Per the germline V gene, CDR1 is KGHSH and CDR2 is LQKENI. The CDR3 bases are TGTGCCAGCTCACCTGGACAGGGCTCAGGCAATGAGCAGTTCTTC. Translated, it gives CASSPGQGSGNEQFF.

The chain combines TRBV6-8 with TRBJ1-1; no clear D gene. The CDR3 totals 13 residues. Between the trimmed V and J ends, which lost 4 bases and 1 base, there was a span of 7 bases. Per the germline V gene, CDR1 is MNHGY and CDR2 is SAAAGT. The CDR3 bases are TGTGCCAGCAGTTTCCTCACGAACACTGAAGCTTTCTTT. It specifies CASSFLTNTEAFF.

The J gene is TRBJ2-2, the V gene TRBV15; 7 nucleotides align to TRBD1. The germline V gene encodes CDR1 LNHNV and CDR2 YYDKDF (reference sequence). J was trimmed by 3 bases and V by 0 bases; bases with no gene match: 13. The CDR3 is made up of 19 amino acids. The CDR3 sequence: CATSRDKNRQGFYTGELFF. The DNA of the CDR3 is TGTGCCACCAGCAGAGATAAGAATCGACAGGGATTTTACACCGGGGAGCTGTTTTTT.

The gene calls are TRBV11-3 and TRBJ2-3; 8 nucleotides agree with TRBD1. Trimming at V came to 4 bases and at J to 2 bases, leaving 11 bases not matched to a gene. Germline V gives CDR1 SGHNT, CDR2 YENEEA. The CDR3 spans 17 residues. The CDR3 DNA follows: TGTGCCAGCAGCTACTACGGACAGGGCCGGATCACAGATACGCAGTATTTT. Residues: CASSYYGQGRITDTQYF.

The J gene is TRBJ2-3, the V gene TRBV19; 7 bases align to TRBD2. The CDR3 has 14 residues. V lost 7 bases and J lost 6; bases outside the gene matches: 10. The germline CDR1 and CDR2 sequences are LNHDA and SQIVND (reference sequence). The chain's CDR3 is CASNWGGSIDTQYF. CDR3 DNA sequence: TGTGCCAGTAATTGGGGAGGGAGCATCGATACGCAGTATTTT.

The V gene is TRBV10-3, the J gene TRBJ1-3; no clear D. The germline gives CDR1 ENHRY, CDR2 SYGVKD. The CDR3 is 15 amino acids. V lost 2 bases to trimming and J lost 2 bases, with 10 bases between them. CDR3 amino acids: CAISERAGPGNTIYF. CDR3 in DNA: TGTGCCATCAGTGAGCGGGCTGGGCCTGGAAACACCATATATTTT.

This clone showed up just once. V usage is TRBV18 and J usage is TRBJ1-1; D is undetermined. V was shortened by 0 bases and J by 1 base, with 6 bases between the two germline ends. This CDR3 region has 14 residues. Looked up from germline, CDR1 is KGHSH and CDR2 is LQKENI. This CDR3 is CASSPPRENTEAFF. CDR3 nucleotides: TGTGCCAGCTCACCACCGAGGGAGAACACTGAAGCTTTCTTT.